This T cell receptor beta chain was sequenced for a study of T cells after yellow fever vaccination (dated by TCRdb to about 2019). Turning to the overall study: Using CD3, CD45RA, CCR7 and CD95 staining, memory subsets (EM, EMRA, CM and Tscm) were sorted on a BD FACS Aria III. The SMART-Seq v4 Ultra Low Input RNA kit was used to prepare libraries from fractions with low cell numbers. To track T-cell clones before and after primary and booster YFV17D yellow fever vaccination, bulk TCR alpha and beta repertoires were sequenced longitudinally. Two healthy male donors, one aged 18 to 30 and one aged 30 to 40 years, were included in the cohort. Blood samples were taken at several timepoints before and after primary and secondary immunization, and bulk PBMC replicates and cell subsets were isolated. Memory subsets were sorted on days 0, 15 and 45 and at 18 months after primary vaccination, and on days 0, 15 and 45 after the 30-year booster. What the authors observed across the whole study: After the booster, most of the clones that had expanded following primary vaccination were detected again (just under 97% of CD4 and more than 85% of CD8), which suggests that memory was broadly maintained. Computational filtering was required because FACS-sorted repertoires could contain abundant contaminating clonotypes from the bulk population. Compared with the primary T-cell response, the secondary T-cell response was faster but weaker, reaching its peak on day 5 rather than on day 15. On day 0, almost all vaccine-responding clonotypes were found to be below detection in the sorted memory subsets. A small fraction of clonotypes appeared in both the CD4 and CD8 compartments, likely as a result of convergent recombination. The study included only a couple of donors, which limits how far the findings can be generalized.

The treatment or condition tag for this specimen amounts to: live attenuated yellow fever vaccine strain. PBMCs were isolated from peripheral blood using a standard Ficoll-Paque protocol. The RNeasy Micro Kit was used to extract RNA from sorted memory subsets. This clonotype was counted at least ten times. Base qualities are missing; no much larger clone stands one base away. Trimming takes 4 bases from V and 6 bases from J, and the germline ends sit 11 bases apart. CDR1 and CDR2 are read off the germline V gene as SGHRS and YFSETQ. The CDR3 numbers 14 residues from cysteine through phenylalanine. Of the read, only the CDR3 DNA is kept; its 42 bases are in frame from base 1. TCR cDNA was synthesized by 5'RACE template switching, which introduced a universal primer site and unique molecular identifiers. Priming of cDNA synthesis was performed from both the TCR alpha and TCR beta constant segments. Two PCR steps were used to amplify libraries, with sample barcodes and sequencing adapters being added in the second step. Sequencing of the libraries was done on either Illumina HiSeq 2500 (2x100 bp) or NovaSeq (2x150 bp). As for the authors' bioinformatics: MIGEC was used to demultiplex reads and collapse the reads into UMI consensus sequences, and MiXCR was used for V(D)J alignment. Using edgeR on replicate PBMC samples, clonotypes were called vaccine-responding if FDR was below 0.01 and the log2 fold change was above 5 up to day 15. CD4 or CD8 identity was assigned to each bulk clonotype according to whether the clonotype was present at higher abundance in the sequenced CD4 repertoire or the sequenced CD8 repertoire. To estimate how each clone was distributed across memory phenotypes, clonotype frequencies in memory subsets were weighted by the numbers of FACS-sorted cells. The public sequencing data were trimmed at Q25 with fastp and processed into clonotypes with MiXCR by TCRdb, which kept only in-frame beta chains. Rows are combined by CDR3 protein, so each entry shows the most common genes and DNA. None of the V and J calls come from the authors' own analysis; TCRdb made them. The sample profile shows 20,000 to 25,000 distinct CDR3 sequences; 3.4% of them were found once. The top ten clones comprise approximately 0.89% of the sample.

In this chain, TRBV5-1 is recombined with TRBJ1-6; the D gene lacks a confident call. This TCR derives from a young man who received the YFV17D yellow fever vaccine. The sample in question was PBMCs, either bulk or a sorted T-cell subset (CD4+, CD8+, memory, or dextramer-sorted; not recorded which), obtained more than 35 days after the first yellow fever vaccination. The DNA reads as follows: TGCGCCAGCAGCCCTCCGGAGGGTAATTCACCCCTCCACTTT. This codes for CASSPPEGNSPLHF.